The next 2 T cell receptor beta chains were all read from a single sample in a study of breast tumors, draining lymph nodes, adjacent tissues. TCRdb re-called the multiplex PCR reads with MiXCR, one entry per CDR3 protein. The data contain about 110,000 distinct CDR3 sequences, less than 40% of them singletons. Samples came from axillary lymph nodes draining the breast cancer. Sequenced input: axillary lymph node tissue. The receptors were gathered from a female donor with breast cancer. Some clones in this sample may be carry-over from other donors' samples.

A word on this clonotype: A much larger clone is a single base away; this may be a read error. The chain links TRBV12-3 or TRBV12-4 to TRBJ2-7; 11 positions match TRBD2. J lost 3 bases, V lost 6 bases, and 19 bases had no gene match. The CDR3 loop spans 19 amino acids. DNA of the CDR3: TGTGCCAGCAGCAGCCTAGCGGGGGGCCAAAGAAGAAAGTACTACGAGCAGTACTTC. Translated: CASSSLAGGQRRKYYEQYF.

This clonotype occurred many times. The chain recombines TRBV11-3 with TRBJ2-7; D is unresolved. The V gene's germline CDR1 is SGHNT and CDR2 YENEEA. This CDR3 contains 16 residues. Trimming took off 1 base at V and 1 base at J, with 14 bases between the two ends. CDR3 sequence reads: CASSLGLASPSYEQYF. The CDR3 nucleotides read TGTGCCAGCAGCTTAGGTTTGGCGTCCCCTTCCTACGAGCAGTACTTC. Drawing the rest from reference TRBV11-3 and TRBJ2-7, the complete variable domain is EAGVVQSPRYKIIEKKQPVAFWCNPISGHNTLYWYLQNLGQGPELLIRYENEEAVDDSQLPKDRFSAERLKGVDSTLKIQPAELGDSAVYLCASSLGLASPSYEQYFGPGTRLTVT.